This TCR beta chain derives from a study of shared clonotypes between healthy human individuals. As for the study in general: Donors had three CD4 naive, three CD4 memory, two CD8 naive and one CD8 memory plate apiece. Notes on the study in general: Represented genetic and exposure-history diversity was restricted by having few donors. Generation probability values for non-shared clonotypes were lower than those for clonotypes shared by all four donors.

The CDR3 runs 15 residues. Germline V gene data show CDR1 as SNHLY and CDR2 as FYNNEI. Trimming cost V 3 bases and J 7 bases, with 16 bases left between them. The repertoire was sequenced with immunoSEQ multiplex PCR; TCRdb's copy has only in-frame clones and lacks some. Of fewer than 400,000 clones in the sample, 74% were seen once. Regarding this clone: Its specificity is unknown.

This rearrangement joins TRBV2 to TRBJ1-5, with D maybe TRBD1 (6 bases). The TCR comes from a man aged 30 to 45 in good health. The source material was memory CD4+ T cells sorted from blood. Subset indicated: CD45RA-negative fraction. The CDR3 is CASSESGARGQPQHF. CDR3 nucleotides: TGTGCCAGCAGTGAGTCGGGGGCGCGGGGGCAGCCCCAGCATTTT. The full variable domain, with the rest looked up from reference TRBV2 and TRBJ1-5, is EPEVTQTPSHQVTQMGQEVILRCVPISNHLYFYWYRQILGQKVEFLVSFYNNEISEKSEIFDDQFSVERPDGSNFTLKIRSTKLEDSAMYFCASSESGARGQPQHFGDGTRLSIL.